This T cell receptor (beta chain) was profiled in a study of blood T cells in healthy people across ages. Whole-study findings and limits: It was not known whether donors were CMV positive (a possible confounder of expanded clonotype changes). Roughly linearly, TCR beta diversity per million T cells fell as age increased. Long-lived donors exceeded aged donors in naive CD4+ cells and diversity.

Note on this clonotype: The antigen remains undetermined.

Germline loops: CDR1 SGHRS, CDR2 YFSETQ. V dropped 5 bases and J dropped 2 bases, with 17 bases sitting between them. The CDR3 totals 16 residues. A second PCR, run for roughly 7 to 12 cycles, used a sample-barcoded 5' primer plus a J-beta primer mix. Each CDR3 protein gets one entry after TCRdb re-called the 5' RACE reads with MiXCR. The table includes roughly 1.6 million distinct CDR3 sequences, 30% to 35% detected once. Material for sequencing was blood. The chain recombines TRBV5-1 with TRBJ1-3; D remains ambiguous. This clonotype was obtained from a young woman in good health. The CDR3 DNA reads TGCGCCAGCAGTCAACGAACTGGGAGTACTGGAAACACCATATATTTT. This codes for CASSQRTGSTGNTIYF.